This TCR beta chain was recorded in a study of identical twins. Unique molecular identifiers were present on the cDNA, which also gained a universal primer site by template switching. TCRdb re-analysed the 5' RACE reads in MiXCR, keeping a single row per CDR3 protein. The sample has 500,000 to 550,000 distinct CDR3 sequences; about a fifth are singletons. Per the germline V gene, CDR1 is SGHAT and CDR2 is FQNNGV. V dropped 5 bases and J dropped 0 bases, with 16 bases sitting between them. The CDR3 is 17 residues long. These data were also reused for a study on yellow fever vaccine responses in identical twins.

The chain has TRBV11-2 and TRBJ2-2; D call uncertain. The clonotype originates from a woman between 18 and 29 years old in good health. Sequenced material: CD4+ T cells sorted from blood. In DNA form, the CDR3 reads TGTGCCAGCAGCCCCCGACGCGATTCGGCGAACACCGGGGAGCTGTTTTTT. Translating it yields CASSPRRDSANTGELFF.